The source of this T cell receptor (beta chain) is a study of T cells in Graves' hyperthyroidism and ophthalmopathy. This clonotype was detected many times. Its antigen is still unknown. Hyperthyroidism patients were newly diagnosed, had disease duration under 2 months, and were aged 18 to 65 years. Per germline, CDR1 SNHLY and CDR2 FYNNEI. The CDR3 runs to 15 residues. Trimming removed 6 bases at V and 0 bases at J, with 14 bases between. General study results and limits: Ophthalmopathy and stable hyperthyroidism were told apart by a 13 V-J model.

RNA transcripts yielded amplified TCR beta CDR3 regions. The TCR CDR3 was amplified in a first-round RT-PCR using the HTBI primer set. TCRdb re-called the multiplex PCR reads with MiXCR, one entry per CDR3 protein. The table shows over 150,000 distinct CDR3 sequences, with more than 15% occurring only once. The V gene is TRBV2, the J gene TRBJ1-1; a possible D gene is TRBD1 (6 bases). This sequence was found in a woman between 50 and 59 years old with Graves' hyperthyroidism. Sequencing was done on a sample of blood. The DNA for the CDR3 is TGTGCCAGCAGGAAGGAAGGACAGTTGAACACTGAAGCTTTCTTT. Translation gives CASRKEGQLNTEAFF. The full variable domain, its missing parts supplied by reference TRBV2 and TRBJ1-1, is EPEVTQTPSHQVTQMGQEVILRCVPISNHLYFYWYRQILGQKVEFLVSFYNNEISEKSEIFDDQFSVERPDGSNFTLKIRSTKLEDSAMYFCASRKEGQLNTEAFFGQGTRLTVV.